A selection of T cell receptor beta chains follows, all from one sample in a study of shared clonotypes between healthy human individuals. Assay used: immunoSEQ multiplex PCR; TCRdb lists only in-frame clones, some missing. The repertoire consists of approximately 2,200,000 clones, with around 93% occurring once and the leading ten covering about 1.8%. The specimen was naive CD8+ T cells from PBMCs. The source is a man aged 18 to 30 in good health. Some clones in this sample may be carry-over from other donors' samples. CDR3s include the opening cysteine and the closing phenylalanine or tryptophan. Fields, in order: D gene, J gene, clone size, V gene, CDR3 DNA, CDR3 protein. The D gene is left open where the match is weak. The size entry is marked missing in some rows and otherwise reads once, few, many or a size class.

>TRBD2|TRBJ2-1|NA|TRBV29-1
TGCAGCGTTGAAAAGGCTAGCGGGAGGAATGGTGAGCAGTTCTTC
CSVEKASGRNGEQFF
>TRBD1|TRBJ2-7|NA|TRBV29-1
TGCAGCGTTGAAGGGGGACAGGGGAACTCCTACGAGCAGTACTTC
CSVEGGQGNSYEQYF
>TRBD2|TRBJ2-3|NA|TRBV9
TGTGCCAGCAGCGTAGGGTCTAGCGGGAGCACAGATACGCAGTATTTT
CASSVGSSGSTDTQYF
>NA|TRBJ1-5|NA|TRBV28
TGTGCCAGCAGTTCCCCACGTAGCGACTATAGCAATCAGCCCCAGCATTTT
CASSSPRSDYSNQPQHF
>NA|TRBJ2-2|NA|TRBV28
TGTGCCAGCAGTTCCCCCACGGGGGCACAATACACCGGGGAGCTGTTTTTT
CASSSPTGAQYTGELFF
>NA|TRBJ2-3|NA|TRBV7-8
TGTGCCAGCAGCTTTCAGCCTACAGATACGCAGTATTTT
CASSFQPTDTQYF
>NA|TRBJ1-1|once|TRBV5-1
TGCGCCAGCAGCGACTACCGTACAGGGACGACTGAAGCTTTCTTT
CASSDYRTGTTEAFF
>TRBD2|TRBJ2-5|NA|TRBV7-9
TGTGCCAGCAGCCGATTGGGTCCTAGCGGGTTACAAGAGACCCAGTACTTC
CASSRLGPSGLQETQYF
>NA|TRBJ2-2|NA|TRBV19
TGTGCCAGTAGTGAGGGTTACCTCGAAGCCGGGGAGCTGTTTTTT
CASSEGYLEAGELFF
>TRBD2|TRBJ2-1|NA|TRBV14
TGTGCCAGCAGCCAATTTTGGCGGGAGGGAAATAATGAGCAGTTCTTC
CASSQFWREGNNEQFF
>NA|TRBJ2-7|NA|TRBV13
TGTGCCAGCAGCCCCCTTGGGACACTGATGGACGAGCAGTACTTC
CASSPLGTLMDEQYF
>TRBD1|TRBJ2-7|NA|TRBV9
TGTGCCAGCAGCGCAGGGGGCGCGGAGCAGTACTTC
CASSAGGAEQYF
>NA|TRBJ2-7|NA|TRBV9
TGTGCCAGCAGCCCTGGAGGAGCGACCTACGAGCAGTACTTC
CASSPGGATYEQYF
>TRBD2|TRBJ2-3|NA|TRBV7-2
TGTGCCAGCAGCTTATGGCTAGCGGGAGGACCGAGCACAGATACGCAGTATTTT
CASSLWLAGGPSTDTQYF
>TRBD1|TRBJ2-1|NA|TRBV9
TGTGCCAGCAGCGAGGACAGGGAGCCTGAGCAGTTCTTC
CASSEDREPEQFF
>TRBD1|TRBJ2-1|NA|TRBV7-6
TGTGCCAGCAGCTTAGCGAACAGGGGGTACAATGAGCAGTTCTTC
CASSLANRGYNEQFF
>TRBD1|TRBJ2-7|NA|TRBV4-2
TGTGCCAGCAGCCAAGTACAGGGGTCCTACGAGCAGTACTTC
CASSQVQGSYEQYF